The entry that follows covers one TCR beta chain sequence. This CDR3 region has 15 residues. Trimming removed 1 base from V and 1 base from J, with 9 bases in between. Germline assignment: CDR1 LNHNV and CDR2 YYDKDF (reference sequence). This specimen belongs to a study of blood T cell repertoires in COVID-19. Participant-reported clinical history was the basis for cohort assignment. As handled by the study authors: Quantification of nucleated cells was approximated via reference gene primer amplification. Here immunoSEQ multiplex PCR was the method, and the copy in TCRdb shows in-frame clones only, minus some. That table is the source of V, J and clone size, and D and trimming were worked out from the DNA. This sample has approximately 220,000 clones, with about 90% found just once.

This clonotype originated in a man aged 30 to 39 who had recovered from COVID-19. The chain carries TRBV15 and TRBJ2-3; the D is unclear. The sequenced material came from PBMCs or T cells enriched from blood (not recorded which). The CDR3 sequence is CATSRGSGGTDTQYF. The CDR3 nucleotides are TGTGCCACCAGCAGAGGAAGTGGAGGCACAGATACGCAGTATTTT.